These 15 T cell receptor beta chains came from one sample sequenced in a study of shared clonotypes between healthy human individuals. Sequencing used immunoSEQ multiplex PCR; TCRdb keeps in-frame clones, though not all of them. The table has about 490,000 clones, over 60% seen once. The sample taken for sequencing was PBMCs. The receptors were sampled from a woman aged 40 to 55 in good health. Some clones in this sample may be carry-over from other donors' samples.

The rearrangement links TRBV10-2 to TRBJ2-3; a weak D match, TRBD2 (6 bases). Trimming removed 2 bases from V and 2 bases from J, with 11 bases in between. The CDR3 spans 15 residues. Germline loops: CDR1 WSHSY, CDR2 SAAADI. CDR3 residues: CASSEGAGFTDTQYF. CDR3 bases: TGCGCCAGCAGTGAGGGAGCGGGCTTCACAGATACGCAGTATTTT.

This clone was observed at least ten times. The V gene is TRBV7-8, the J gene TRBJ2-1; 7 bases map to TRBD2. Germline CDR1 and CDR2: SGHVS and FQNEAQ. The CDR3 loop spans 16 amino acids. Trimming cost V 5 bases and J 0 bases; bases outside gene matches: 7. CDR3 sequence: CASSLVGGISYNEQFF. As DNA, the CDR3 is TGTGCCAGCAGCCTGGTGGGGGGGATCTCCTACAATGAGCAGTTCTTC.

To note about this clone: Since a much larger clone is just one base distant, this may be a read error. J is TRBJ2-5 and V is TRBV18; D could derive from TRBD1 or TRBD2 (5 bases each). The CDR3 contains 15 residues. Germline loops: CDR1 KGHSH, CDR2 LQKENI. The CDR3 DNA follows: TGTGCCAGCTCACCGGCAACGGGGCTGGAAGAGGCCCAGTACTTC. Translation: CASSPATGLEEAQYF.

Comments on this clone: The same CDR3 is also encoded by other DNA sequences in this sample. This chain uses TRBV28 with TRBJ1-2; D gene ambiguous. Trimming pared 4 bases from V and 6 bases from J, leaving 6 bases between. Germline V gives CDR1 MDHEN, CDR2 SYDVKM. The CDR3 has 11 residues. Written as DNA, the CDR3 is TGTGCCAGCAGTTCCCGGAATGGCTACACCTTC. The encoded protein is CASSSRNGYTF.

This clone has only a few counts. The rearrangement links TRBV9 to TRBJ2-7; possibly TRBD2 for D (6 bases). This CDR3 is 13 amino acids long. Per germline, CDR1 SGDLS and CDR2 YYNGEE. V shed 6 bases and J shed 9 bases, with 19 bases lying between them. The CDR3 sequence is CASTPMIGGAQYF. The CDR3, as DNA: TGTGCCAGCACCCCTATGATTGGAGGGGCGCAGTACTTC. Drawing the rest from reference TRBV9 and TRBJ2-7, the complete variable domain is DSGVTQTPKHLITATGQRVTLRCSPRSGDLSVYWYQQSLDQGLQFLIQYYNGEERAKGNILERFSAQQFPDLHSELNLSSLELGDSALYFCASTPMIGGAQYFGPGTRLTVT.

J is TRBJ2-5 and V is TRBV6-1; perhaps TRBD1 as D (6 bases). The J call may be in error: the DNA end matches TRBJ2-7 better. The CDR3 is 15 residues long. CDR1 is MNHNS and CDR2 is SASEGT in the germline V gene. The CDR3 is CASSEGTGSSYEQYF. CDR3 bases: TGTGCCAGCAGTGAAGGAACAGGGTCGTCCTACGAGCAGTACTTC.

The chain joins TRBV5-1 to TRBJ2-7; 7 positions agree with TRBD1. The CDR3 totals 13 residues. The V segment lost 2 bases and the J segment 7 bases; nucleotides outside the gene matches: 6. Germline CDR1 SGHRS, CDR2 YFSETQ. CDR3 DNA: TGCGCCAGCAGCTTTAGGGGGCGCCGGGAGCAGTACTTC. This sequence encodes CASSFRGRREQYF. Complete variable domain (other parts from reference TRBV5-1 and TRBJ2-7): KAGVTQTPRYLIKTRGQQVTLSCSPISGHRSVSWYQQTPGQGLQFLFEYFSETQRNKGNFPGRFSGRQFSNSRSEMNVSTLELGDSALYLCASSFRGRREQYFGPGTRLTVT.

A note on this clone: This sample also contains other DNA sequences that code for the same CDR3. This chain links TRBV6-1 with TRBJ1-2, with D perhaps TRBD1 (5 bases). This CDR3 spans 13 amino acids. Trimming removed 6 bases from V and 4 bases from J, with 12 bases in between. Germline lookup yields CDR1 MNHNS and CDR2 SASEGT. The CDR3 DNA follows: TGTGCCAGCAGCCTAGACAGCCTCTATGGCTACACCTTC. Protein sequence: CASSLDSLYGYTF.

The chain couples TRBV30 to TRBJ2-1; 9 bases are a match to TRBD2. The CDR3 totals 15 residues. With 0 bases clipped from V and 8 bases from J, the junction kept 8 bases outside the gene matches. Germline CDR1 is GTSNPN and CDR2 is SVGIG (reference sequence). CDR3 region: CAWSVWREGGDEQFF. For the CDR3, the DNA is TGTGCCTGGAGTGTATGGCGGGAGGGCGGTGATGAGCAGTTCTTC. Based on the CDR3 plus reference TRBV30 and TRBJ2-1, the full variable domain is SQTIHQWPATLVQPVGSPLSLECTVEGTSNPNLYWYRQAAGRGLQLLFYSVGIGQISSEVPQNLSASRPQDRQFILSSKKLLLSDSGFYLCAWSVWREGGDEQFFGPGTRLTVL.

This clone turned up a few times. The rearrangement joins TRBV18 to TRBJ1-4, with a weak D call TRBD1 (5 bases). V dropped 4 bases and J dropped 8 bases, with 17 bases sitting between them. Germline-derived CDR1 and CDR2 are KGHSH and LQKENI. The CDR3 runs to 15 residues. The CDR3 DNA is TGTGCCAGCTCACGTCGCCAGGGTATCGGAGAAAAACTGTTTTTT. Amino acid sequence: CASSRRQGIGEKLFF.

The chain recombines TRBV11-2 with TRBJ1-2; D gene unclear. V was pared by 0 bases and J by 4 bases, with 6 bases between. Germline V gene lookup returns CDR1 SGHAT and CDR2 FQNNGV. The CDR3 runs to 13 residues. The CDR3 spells CASSLEGPYGYTF. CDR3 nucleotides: TGTGCCAGCAGCTTAGAGGGCCCCTATGGCTACACCTTC.

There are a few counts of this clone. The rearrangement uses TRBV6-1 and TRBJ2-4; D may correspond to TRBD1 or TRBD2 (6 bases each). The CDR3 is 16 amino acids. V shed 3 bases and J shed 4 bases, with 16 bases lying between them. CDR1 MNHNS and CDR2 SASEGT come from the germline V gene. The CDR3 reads CASSDKGGTKKNIQYF. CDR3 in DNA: TGTGCCAGCAGTGACAAGGGGGGCACCAAAAAAAACATTCAGTACTTC.

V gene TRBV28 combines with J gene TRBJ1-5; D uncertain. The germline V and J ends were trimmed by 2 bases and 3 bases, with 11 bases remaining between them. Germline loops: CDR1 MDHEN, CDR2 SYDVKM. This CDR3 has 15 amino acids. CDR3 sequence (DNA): TGTGCCAGCAGTTTAATCGGCCCCCTCAATCAGCCCCAGCATTTT. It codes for CASSLIGPLNQPQHF.

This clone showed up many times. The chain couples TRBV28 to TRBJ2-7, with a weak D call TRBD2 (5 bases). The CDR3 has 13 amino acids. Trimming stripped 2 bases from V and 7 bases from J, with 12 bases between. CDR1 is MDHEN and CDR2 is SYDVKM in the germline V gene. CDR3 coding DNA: TGTGCCAGCAGTTTAATGACTACTGGTGAGCAGTACTTC. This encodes CASSLMTTGEQYF. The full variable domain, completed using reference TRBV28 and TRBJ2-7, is DVKVTQSSRYLVKRTGEKVFLECVQDMDHENMFWYRQDPGLGLRLIYFSYDVKMKEKGDIPEGYSVSREKKERFSLILESASTNQTSMYLCASSLMTTGEQYFGPGTRLTVT.

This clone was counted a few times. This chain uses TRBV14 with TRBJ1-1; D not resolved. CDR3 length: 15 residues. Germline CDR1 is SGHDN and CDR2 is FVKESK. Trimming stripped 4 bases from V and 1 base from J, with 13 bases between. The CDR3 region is CASSPGEHWNTEAFF. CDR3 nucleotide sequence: TGTGCCAGCAGCCCCGGGGAACACTGGAACACTGAAGCTTTCTTT.